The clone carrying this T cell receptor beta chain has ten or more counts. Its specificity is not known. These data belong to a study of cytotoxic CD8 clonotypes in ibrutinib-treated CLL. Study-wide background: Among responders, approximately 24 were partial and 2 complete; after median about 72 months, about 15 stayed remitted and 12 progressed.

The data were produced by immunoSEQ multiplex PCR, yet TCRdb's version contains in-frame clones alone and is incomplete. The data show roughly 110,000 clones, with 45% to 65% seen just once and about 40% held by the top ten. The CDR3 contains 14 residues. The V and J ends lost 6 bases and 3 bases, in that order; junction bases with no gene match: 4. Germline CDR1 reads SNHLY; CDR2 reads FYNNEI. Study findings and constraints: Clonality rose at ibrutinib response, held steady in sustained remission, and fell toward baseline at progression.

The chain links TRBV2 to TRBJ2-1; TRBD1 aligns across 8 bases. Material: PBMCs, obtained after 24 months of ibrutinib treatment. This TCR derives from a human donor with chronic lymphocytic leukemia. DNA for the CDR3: TGTGCCAGCAGCGGACAGGGTGGCTACAATGAGCAGTTCTTC. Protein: CASSGQGGYNEQFF.